This T cell receptor (beta chain) was retrieved from a study of identical twins. Study-level results: Model-predicted out-of-frame TCR alpha sharing fell below observed values in monozygotic twins.

TCRdb redid the calling of the 5' RACE reads with MiXCR, one entry per CDR3 protein. Among hundreds of thousands of distinct CDR3 sequences, about 7.6% were seen once, and the ten largest hold 1.6%. Germline CDR1 and CDR2: SNHLY and FYNNEI. The CDR3 length is 13 residues. V lost 4 bases and J 1 base, leaving 7 bases between the germline ends. This clonotype was detected many times. The antigen is not known. These data also featured in a second study, about yellow fever vaccine responses in identical twins.

The origin of this receptor is a woman aged 18-29 years in good health. The chain couples TRBV2 to TRBJ2-5, with D unclear. Sequencing input: PBMCs. The CDR3 spells CASSAVFQETQYF. The CDR3 DNA sequence: TGTGCCAGCAGTGCAGTATTCCAAGAGACCCAGTACTTC.